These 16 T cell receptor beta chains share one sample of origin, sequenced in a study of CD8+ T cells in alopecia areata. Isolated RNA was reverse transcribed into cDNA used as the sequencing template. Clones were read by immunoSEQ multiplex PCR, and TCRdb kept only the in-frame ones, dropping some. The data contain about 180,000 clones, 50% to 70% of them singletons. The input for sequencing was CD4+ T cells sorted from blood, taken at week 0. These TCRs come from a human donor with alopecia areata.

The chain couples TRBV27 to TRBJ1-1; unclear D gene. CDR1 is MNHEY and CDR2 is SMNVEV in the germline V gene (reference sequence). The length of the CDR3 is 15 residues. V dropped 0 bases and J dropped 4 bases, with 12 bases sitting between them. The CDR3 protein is CASSLSMGKGTEAFF. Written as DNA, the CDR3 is TGTGCCAGCAGTTTATCTATGGGGAAGGGCACTGAAGCTTTCTTT.

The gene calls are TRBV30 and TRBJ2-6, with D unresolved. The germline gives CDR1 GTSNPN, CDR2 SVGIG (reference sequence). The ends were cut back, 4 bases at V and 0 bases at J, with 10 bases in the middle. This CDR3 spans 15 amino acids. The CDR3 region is CAWTARASGANVLTF. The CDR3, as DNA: TGTGCCTGGACGGCCCGGGCCTCTGGGGCCAACGTCCTGACTTTC.

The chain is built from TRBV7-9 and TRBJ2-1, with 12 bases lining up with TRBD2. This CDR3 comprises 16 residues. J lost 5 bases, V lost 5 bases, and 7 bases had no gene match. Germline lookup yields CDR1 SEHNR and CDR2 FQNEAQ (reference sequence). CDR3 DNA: TGTGCCAGCAGCGTTACTAGCGGGGGGCAAAACAATGAGCAGTTCTTC. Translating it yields CASSVTSGGQNNEQFF.

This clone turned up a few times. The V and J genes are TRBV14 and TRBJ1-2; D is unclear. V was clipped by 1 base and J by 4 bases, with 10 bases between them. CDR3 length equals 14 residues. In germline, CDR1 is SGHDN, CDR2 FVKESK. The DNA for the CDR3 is TGTGCCAGCAGCCAAGCGCGCAATTCCTATGGCTACACCTTC. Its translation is CASSQARNSYGYTF.

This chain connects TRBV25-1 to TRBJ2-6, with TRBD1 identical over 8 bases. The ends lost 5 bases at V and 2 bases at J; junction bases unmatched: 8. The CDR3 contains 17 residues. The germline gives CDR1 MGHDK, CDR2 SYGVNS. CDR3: CASSPLAGGAGANVLTF. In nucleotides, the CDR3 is TGTGCCAGCAGTCCCTTGGCAGGGGGCGCTGGGGCCAACGTCCTGACTTTC.

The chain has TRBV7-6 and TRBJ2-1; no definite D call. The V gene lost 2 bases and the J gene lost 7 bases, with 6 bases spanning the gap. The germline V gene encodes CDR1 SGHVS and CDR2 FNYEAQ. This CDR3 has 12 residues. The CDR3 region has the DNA TGTGCCAGCAGCTTAACGGTGAATGAGCAGTTCTTC. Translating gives CASSLTVNEQFF.

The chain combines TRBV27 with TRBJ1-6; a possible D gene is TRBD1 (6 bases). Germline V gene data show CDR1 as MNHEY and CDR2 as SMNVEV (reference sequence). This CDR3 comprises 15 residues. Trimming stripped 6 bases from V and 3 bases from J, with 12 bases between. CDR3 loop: CASRSRDIYNSPLHF. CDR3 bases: TGTGCCAGCAGAAGCCGGGACATCTATAATTCACCCCTCCACTTT.

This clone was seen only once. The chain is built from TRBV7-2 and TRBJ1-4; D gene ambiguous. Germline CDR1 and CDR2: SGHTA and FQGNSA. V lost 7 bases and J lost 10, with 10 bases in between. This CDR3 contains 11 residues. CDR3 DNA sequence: TGTGCCAGCACCAACAAAGGAAAACTGTTTTTT. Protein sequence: CASTNKGKLFF.

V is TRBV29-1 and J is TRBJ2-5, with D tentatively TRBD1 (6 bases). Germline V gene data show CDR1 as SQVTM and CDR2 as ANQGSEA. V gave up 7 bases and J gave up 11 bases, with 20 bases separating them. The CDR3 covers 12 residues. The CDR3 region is CSAAPGDGEQYF. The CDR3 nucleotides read TGCAGCGCGGCGCCAGGGGATGGAGAGCAGTACTTC.

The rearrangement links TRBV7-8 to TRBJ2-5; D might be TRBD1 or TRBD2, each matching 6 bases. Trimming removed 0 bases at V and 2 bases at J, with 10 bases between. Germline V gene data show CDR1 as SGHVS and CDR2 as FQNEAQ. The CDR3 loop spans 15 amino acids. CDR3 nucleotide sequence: TGTGCCAGCAGCTTAGCGGGGGGCTCTCAAGAGACCCAGTACTTC. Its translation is CASSLAGGSQETQYF.

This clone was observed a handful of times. CDR3 amino acids: CASSQDASGNTDTQYF. CDR3 sequence (DNA): TGCGCCAGCAGCCAAGATGCAAGCGGGAACACAGATACGCAGTATTTT. V usage is TRBV4-1 and J usage is TRBJ2-3; 7 bases are shared with TRBD2. Per the germline V gene, CDR1 is MGHRA and CDR2 is YSYEKL. The CDR3 loop spans 16 amino acids. The V segment lost 0 bases and the J segment 2 bases; nucleotides outside the gene matches: 5.

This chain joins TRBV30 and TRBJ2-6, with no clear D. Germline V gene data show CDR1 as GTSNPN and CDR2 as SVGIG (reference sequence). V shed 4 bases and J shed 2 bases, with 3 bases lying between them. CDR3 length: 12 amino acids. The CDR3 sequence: CAWMAGANVLTF. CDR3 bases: TGTGCCTGGATGGCTGGGGCCAACGTCCTGACTTTC.

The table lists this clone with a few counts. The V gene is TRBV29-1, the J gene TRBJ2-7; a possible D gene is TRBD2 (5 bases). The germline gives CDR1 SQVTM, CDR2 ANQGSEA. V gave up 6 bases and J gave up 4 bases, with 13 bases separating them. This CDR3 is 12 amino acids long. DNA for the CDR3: TGCAGCGTCGGGATTCAGGAATACGAGCAGTACTTC. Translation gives CSVGIQEYEQYF.

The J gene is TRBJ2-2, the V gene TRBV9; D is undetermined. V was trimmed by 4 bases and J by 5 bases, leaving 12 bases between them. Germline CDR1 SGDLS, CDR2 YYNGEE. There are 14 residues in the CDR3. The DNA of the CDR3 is TGTGCCAGCAGCTATGACACAAAGACCGGGGAGCTGTTTTTT. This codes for CASSYDTKTGELFF.

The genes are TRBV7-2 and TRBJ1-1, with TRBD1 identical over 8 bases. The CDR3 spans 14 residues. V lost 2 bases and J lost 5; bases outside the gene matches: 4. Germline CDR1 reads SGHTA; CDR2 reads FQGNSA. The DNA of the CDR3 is TGTGCCAGCAGCTTAACAGGGGGAAGAACTGAAGCTTTCTTT. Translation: CASSLTGGRTEAFF.

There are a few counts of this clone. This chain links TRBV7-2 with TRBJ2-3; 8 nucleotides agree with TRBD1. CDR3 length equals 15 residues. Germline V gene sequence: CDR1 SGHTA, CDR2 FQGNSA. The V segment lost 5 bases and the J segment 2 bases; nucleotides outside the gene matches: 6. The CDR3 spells CASSPRTGHTDTQYF. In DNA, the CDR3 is TGTGCCAGCAGCCCGCGGACAGGGCACACAGATACGCAGTATTTT.